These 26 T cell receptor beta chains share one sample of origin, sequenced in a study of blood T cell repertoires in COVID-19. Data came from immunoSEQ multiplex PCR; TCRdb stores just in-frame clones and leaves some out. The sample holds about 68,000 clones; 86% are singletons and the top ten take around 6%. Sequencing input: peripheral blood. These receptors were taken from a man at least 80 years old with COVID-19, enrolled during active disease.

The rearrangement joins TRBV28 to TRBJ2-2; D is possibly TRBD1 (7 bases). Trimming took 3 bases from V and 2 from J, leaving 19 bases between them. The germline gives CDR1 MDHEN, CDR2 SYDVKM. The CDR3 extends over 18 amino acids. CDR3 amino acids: CASSLEGAQLPNTGELFF. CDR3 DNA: TGTGCCAGCAGTTTGGAGGGGGCCCAATTACCTAACACCGGGGAGCTGTTTTTT.

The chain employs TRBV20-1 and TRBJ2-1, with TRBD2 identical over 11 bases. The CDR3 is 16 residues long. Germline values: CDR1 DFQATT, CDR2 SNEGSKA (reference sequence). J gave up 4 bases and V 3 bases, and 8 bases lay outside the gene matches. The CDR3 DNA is TGCAGTGCTAGTAAAGCTAGCGGGGGGACTTACAATGAGCAGTTCTTC. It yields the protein CSASKASGGTYNEQFF.

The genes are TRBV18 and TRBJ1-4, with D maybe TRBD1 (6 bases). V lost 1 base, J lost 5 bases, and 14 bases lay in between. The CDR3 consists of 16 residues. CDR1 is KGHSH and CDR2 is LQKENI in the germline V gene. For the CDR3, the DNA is TGTGCCAGCTCACCACGGGCAGGGGCGCGGAATGAAAAACTGTTTTTT. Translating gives CASSPRAGARNEKLFF.

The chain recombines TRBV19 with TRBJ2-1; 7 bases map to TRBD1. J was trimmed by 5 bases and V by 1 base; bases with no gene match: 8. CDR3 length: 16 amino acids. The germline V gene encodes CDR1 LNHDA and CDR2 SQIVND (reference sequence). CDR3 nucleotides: TGTGCCAGTAGTATAGTAGGGACAGTGGCCAACAATGAGCAGTTCTTC. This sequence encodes CASSIVGTVANNEQFF.

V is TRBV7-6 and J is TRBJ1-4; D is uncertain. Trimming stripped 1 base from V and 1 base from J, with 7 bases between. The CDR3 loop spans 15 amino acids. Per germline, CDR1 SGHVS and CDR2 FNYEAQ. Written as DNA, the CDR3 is TGTGCCAGCAGCTTAGGGAGCCAAACTAATGAAAAACTGTTTTTT. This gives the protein CASSLGSQTNEKLFF. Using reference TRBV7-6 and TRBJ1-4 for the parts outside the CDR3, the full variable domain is GAGVSQSPRYKVTKRGQDVALRCDPISGHVSLYWYRQALGQGPEFLTYFNYEAQQDKSGLPNDRFSAERPEGSISTLTIQRTEQRDSAMYRCASSLGSQTNEKLFFGSGTQLSVL.

The CDR3 bases are TGTGCCAGCAGTCCCGGGACAGGGAGGTTTAATGAAAAACTGTTTTTT. It codes for CASSPGTGRFNEKLFF. The chain uses TRBV7-9 and TRBJ1-4, with TRBD1 identical over 9 bases. The V gene end was trimmed by 6 bases and the J gene end by 4 bases; junction bases not matched to a gene: 9. This CDR3 spans 16 amino acids. Germline lookup yields CDR1 SEHNR and CDR2 FQNEAQ (reference sequence).

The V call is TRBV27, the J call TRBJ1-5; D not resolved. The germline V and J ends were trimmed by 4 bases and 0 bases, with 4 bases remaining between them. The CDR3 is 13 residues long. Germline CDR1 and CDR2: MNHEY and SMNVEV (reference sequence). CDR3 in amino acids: CASSYYSNQPQHF. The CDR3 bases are TGTGCCAGCAGTTATTATAGCAATCAGCCCCAGCATTTT.

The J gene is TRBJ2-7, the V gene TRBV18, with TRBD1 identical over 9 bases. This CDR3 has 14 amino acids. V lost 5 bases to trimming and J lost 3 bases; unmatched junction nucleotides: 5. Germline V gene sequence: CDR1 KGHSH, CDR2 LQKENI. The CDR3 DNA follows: TGTGCCAGCTCAGCGGGACAGGGCCTCTACGAGCAGTACTTC. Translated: CASSAGQGLYEQYF.

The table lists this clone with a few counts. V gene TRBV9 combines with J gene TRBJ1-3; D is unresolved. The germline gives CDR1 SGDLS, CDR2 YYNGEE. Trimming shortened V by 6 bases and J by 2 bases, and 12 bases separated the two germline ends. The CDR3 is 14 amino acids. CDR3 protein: CASNQEEAGNTIYF. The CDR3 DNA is TGTGCCAGCAACCAGGAAGAAGCTGGAAACACCATATATTTT.

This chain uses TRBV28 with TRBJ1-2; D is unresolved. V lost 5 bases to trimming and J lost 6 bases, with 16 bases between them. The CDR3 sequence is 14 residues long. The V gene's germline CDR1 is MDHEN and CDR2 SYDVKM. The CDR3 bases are TGTGCCAGCAGTCCCCCCTCCCGAGGGAATGGCTACACCTTC. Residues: CASSPPSRGNGYTF.

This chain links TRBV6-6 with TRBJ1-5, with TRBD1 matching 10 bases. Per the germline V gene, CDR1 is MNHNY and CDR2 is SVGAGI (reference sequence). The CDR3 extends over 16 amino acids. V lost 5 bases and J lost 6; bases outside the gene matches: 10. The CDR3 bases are TGTGCCAGCAGTGCCGGGGACAGGGGATCAGGTCAGCCCCAGCATTTT. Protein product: CASSAGDRGSGQPQHF.

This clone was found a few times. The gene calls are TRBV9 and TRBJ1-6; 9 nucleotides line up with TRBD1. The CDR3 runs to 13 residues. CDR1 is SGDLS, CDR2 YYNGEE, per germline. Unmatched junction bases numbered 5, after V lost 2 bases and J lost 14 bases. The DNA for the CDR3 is TGTGCCAGCAGCGTTGACAGGGGGGGATCCCTCCACTTT. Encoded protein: CASSVDRGGSLHF. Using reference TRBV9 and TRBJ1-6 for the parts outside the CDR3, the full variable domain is DSGVTQTPKHLITATGQRVTLRCSPRSGDLSVYWYQQSLDQGLQFLIQYYNGEERAKGNILERFSAQQFPDLHSELNLSSLELGDSALYFCASSVDRGGSLHFGNGTRLTVT.

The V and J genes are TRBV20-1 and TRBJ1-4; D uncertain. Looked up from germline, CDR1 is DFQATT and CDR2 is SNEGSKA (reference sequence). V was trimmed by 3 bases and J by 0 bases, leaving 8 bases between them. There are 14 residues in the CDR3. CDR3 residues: CSASRSATNEKLFF. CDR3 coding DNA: TGCAGTGCTAGTAGGAGTGCAACTAATGAAAAACTGTTTTTT.

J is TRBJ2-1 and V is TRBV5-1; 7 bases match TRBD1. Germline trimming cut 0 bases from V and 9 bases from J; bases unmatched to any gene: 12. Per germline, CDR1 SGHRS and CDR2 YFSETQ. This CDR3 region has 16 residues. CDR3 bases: TGCGCCAGCAGCTTGGCCGCGGACAGGACGACGCGTGAGCAGTTCTTC. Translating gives CASSLAADRTTREQFF.

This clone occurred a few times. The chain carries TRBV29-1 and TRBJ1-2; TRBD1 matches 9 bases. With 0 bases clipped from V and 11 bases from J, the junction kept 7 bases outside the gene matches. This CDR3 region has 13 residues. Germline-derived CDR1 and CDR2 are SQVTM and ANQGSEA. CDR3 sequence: CSVEEVHRGRYTF. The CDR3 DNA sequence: TGCAGCGTTGAAGAAGTTCACAGGGGGCGGTACACCTTC.

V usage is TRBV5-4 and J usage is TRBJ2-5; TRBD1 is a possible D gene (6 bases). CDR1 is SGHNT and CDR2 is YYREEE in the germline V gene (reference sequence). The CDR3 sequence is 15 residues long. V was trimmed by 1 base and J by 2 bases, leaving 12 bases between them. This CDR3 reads CASSLPQGLQETQYF. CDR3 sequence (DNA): TGTGCCAGCAGCTTGCCCCAGGGGTTGCAAGAGACCCAGTACTTC.

The CDR3 DNA follows: TGTGCTAGTGGTTTGCCGGGACAATTGAACACTGAAGCTTTCTTT. This translates into CASGLPGQLNTEAFF. The rearrangement joins TRBV12-5 to TRBJ1-1; D perhaps matches TRBD1 (6 bases). With 2 bases removed from V and 0 bases from J, the gap between germline ends came to 10 bases. The CDR3 covers 15 residues. Germline-derived CDR1 and CDR2 are LGHNT and FRNRAP.

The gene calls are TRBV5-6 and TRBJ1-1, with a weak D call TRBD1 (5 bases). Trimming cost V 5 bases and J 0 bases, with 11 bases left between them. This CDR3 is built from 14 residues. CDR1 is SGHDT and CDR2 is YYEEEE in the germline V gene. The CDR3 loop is CASRSKGMNTEAFF. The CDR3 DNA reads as TGTGCCAGCAGGTCAAAGGGGATGAACACTGAAGCTTTCTTT.

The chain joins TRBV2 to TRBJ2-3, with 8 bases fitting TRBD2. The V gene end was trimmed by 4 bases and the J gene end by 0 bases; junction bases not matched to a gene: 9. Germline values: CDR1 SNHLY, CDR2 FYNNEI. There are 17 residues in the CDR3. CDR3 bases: TGTGCCAGCAGTGTGGGGCGAATAGCGGGGAGCACAGATACGCAGTATTTT. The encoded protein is CASSVGRIAGSTDTQYF.

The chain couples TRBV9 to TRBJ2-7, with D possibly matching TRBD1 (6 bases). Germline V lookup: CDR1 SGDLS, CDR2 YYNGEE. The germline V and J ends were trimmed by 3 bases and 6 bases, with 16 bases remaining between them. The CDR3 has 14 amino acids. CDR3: CASSENTGLGEQYF. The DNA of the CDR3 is TGTGCCAGCAGCGAGAACACAGGGCTGGGCGAGCAGTACTTC.

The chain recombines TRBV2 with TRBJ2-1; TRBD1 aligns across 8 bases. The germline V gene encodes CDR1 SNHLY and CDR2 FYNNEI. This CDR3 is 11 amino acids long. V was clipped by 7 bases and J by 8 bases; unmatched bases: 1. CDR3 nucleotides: TGTGCCAGCACGACAGGGGATGAGCAGTTCTTC. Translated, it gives CASTTGDEQFF.

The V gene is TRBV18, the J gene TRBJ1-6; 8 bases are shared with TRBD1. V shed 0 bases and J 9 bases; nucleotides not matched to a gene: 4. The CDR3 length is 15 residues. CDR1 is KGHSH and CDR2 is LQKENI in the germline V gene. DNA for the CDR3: TGTGCCAGCTCACCACCCCAGGGGGCGGGTTCACCCCTCCACTTT. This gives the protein CASSPPQGAGSPLHF.

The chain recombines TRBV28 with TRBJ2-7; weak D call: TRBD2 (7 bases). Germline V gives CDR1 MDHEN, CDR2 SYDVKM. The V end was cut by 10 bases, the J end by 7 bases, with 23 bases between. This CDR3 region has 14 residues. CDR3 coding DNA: TGTGCCACCTGGGTAGGGGGGGTTTCCGGGGAGCAGTACTTC. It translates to CATWVGGVSGEQYF. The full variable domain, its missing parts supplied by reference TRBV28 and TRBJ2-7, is DVKVTQSSRYLVKRTGEKVFLECVQDMDHENMFWYRQDPGLGLRLIYFSYDVKMKEKGDIPEGYSVSREKKERFSLILESASTNQTSMYLCATWVGGVSGEQYFGPGTRLTVT.

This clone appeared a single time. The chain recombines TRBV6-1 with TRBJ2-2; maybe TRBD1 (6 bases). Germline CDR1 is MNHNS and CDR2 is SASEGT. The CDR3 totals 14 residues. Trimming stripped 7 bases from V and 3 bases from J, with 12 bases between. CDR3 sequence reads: CASNIQGDTGELFF. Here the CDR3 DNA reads TGTGCCAGCAATATACAGGGAGACACCGGGGAGCTGTTTTTT.

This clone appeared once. The CDR3 loop reads CASSLNPSVEDTQYF. In DNA, the CDR3 is TGCGCCAGCAGCCTAAATCCCAGCGTCGAAGATACGCAGTATTTT. This chain connects TRBV4-1 to TRBJ2-3; D is undetermined. In germline, CDR1 is MGHRA, CDR2 YSYEKL. The ends were cut back, 4 bases at V and 5 bases at J, with 16 bases in the middle. The CDR3 runs 15 residues.

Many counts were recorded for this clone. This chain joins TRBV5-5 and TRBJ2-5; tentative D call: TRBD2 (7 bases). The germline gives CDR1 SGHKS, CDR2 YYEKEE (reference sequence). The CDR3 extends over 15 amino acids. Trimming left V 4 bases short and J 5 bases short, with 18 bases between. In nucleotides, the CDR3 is TGTGCCAGCAGCGTAAACTCGGGGGGCGCGGAGACCCAGTACTTC. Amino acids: CASSVNSGGAETQYF.